This TCR beta chain was captured by sequencing in a study of cytomegalovirus exposure and HLA in healthy donors. Assay used: immunoSEQ multiplex PCR; TCRdb lists only in-frame clones, some missing. The sample lists 200,000 to 250,000 clones, around 90% occurring once. Study outcomes and limitations: Most TCRs appeared rarely, but some public TCRs recurred in many donors.

For this clone: Its specificity is not known.

The CDR3 runs 16 residues. The V end lost 6 bases, the J end lost 0 bases, and 17 bases lay between the germline ends. CDR1 and CDR2 (germline): KGHSH, LQKENI. The chain joins TRBV18 to TRBJ1-1, with D uncertain. Sequencing was carried out using PBMCs. The TCR sequence derives from a woman aged 18 to 35 in good health and CMV-seronegative. The CDR3 coding sequence is TGTGCCAGCTCCCCTGACATGAGCCGCATGAACACTGAAGCTTTCTTT. This codes for CASSPDMSRMNTEAFF.